One sample yielded the 13 T cell receptor beta chains listed below, sequenced in a study of monozygotic twins with inflammatory bowel disease. TCRdb reprocessed the 5' RACE reads, keeping one entry per CDR3 protein, no DNA. The sample table includes 200,000 to 250,000 distinct CDR3 sequences. The sample taken for sequencing was blood. Every receptor here comes from a human donor with ulcerative colitis or Crohn's disease, or a healthy co-twin of an affected twin (not recorded which).

The rearrangement joins TRBV4-2 to TRBJ2-3; the D gene TCRdb calls, TRBD1, cannot be checked with no DNA. The germline CDR1 and CDR2 sequences are LGHNA and YNFKEQ. The CDR3 has 15 residues. CDR3 protein: CASSPRPGHTDTQYF.

V is TRBV20-1 and J is TRBJ2-2; TCRdb reports TRBD1, a call that lacks DNA to check it against. The CDR3 has 14 amino acids. From germline, CDR1 is DFQATT and CDR2 SNEGSKA (reference sequence). This CDR3 is CSARLARGTGELFF.

The chain recombines TRBV7-9 with TRBJ2-7; the TRBD1 assignment by TCRdb is unverifiable without DNA. The CDR3 totals 13 residues. CDR1 is SEHNR, CDR2 FQNEAQ, per germline (reference sequence). CDR3 loop: CASSPWGNYEQYF.

The chain joins TRBV29-1 to TRBJ2-3. Per germline, CDR1 SQVTM and CDR2 ANQGSEA. This CDR3 spans 12 amino acids. The CDR3 reads CSVDRQTDTQYF.

CDR3 sequence reads: CASSLGQSSDEQYF. This chain connects TRBV5-1 to TRBJ2-7; TCRdb's D call of TRBD1 is untestable without DNA. Germline-derived CDR1 and CDR2 are SGHRS and YFSETQ. This CDR3 spans 14 amino acids.

The V call is TRBV4-1, the J call TRBJ1-1. There are 14 residues in the CDR3. Germline-derived CDR1 and CDR2 are MGHRA and YSYEKL. The CDR3 protein is CASSQEGRLTEAFF.

The CDR3 reads CASSQEGGLAGAYNEQFF. This sequence joins TRBV4-1 and TRBJ2-1; lacking DNA, the TRBD2 call made by TCRdb goes unchecked. The germline V gene encodes CDR1 MGHRA and CDR2 YSYEKL. The CDR3 covers 18 residues.

V and J are TRBV2 and TRBJ1-5; with no DNA, the TCRdb D assignment of TRBD1 cannot be verified. The length of the CDR3 is 15 residues. CDR1 SNHLY and CDR2 FYNNEI come from the germline V gene. CDR3 region: CASRDRDYSNQPQHF.

The rearrangement joins TRBV27 to TRBJ2-5; TCRdb's assignment of TRBD1 cannot be checked, as there is no DNA. CDR3 length equals 13 residues. In germline, CDR1 is MNHEY, CDR2 SMNVEV (reference sequence). CDR3 in amino acids: CASSYRGPKTQYF.

This chain connects TRBV7-9 to TRBJ1-4; checking the TCRdb D call of TRBD1 is not possible without DNA. Germline loops: CDR1 SEHNR, CDR2 FQNEAQ (reference sequence). This CDR3 has 16 residues. CDR3 region: CASSSPGRPGDEKLFF.

The J gene is TRBJ2-1, the V gene TRBV18. Per germline, CDR1 KGHSH and CDR2 LQKENI. There are 16 residues in the CDR3. The CDR3 is CASSPPTASSYNEQFF.

The chain combines TRBV4-3 with TRBJ2-1. The CDR3 is made up of 16 amino acids. From germline, CDR1 is LGHNA and CDR2 YSLEER. Here the CDR3 reads CASSQDLTGYYNEQFF.

The chain links TRBV7-3 to TRBJ2-3; no DNA is available, so the TRBD2 call from TCRdb remains unchecked. Germline lookup yields CDR1 SGHTA and CDR2 FQGTGA. The length of the CDR3 is 15 residues. The chain's CDR3 is CASSLYQRGTDTQYF.